Listed below are T cell receptor beta chains from one sample, sequenced in a study of CD8 T cells in ankylosing spondylitis. From the 5' RACE reads, TCRdb called clonotypes with MiXCR, one entry per CDR3 protein. The table shows around 770,000 distinct CDR3 sequences, with over 15% occurring only once. Material: blood, either unsorted or a sorted T cell fraction (not recorded which). Receptor source: a male donor with ankylosing spondylitis. The CDR3 runs from the conserved cysteine through the conserved F or W. D genes are given only for firm matches. Size is stated for part of the rows, as once, few or many counts, or as a class when the clone is expanded.

v_call,clone_size,j_call,d_call,cdr3_aa,cdr3_nt
TRBV7-2,-,TRBJ1-1,TRBD1,CASSAQGRQAFF,TGTGCCAGCAGCGCACAGGGGAGGCAAGCTTTCTTT
TRBV20-1,-,TRBJ2-1,TRBD2,CSARDRDDSLAGSSYNEQFF,TGCAGTGCTAGAGATAGGGACGACTCACTAGCGGGCAGCTCCTACAATGAGCAGTTCTTC
TRBV10-3,few,TRBJ2-7,-,CAISEGGQDYYEQYF,TGTGCCATCAGTGAGGGAGGACAGGACTACTACGAGCAGTACTTC
TRBV2,-,TRBJ2-3,TRBD1,CASSELGTGADTQYF,TGTGCCAGCAGTGAACTCGGGACAGGAGCAGATACGCAGTATTTT
TRBV7-3,few,TRBJ2-2,-,CASSPGGRWGGELFF,TGTGCCAGCAGCCCCGGGGGGCGTTGGGGCGGGGAGCTGTTTTTT
TRBV20-1,-,TRBJ1-2,TRBD1,CSARDFQGDYGYTF,TGCAGTGCTAGAGATTTTCAGGGGGACTATGGCTACACCTTC
TRBV7-8,-,TRBJ1-1,-,CASSSPKWGGQQDTEAFF,TGTGCCAGCAGCTCACCGAAGTGGGGGGGCCAGCAGGACACTGAAGCTTTCTTT
TRBV2,-,TRBJ1-5,TRBD1,CASGGDRNQPQHF,TGTGCCAGCGGGGGGGACAGAAATCAGCCCCAGCATTTT
TRBV20-1,-,TRBJ1-2,TRBD1,CSALRTGAYGYTF,TGCAGTGCCCTTCGGACAGGGGCGTATGGCTACACCTTC
TRBV6-2/TRBV6-3,many,TRBJ2-1,TRBD2,CASGTGLAGHNEQFF,TGTGCCAGCGGGACGGGACTAGCGGGTCACAATGAGCAGTTCTTC
TRBV20-1,-,TRBJ1-5,TRBD1,CSASDRGNQPQHF,TGCAGTGCTAGCGACAGGGGCAATCAGCCCCAGCATTTT
TRBV5-1,few,TRBJ2-1,TRBD2,CASSLASLAGINEQFF,TGCGCCAGCAGCTTGGCCAGCCTAGCGGGTATAAATGAGCAGTTCTTC
TRBV10-3,-,TRBJ1-5,TRBD1,CAITDRGGQPQHF,TGTGCCATCACCGACAGGGGTGGACAGCCCCAGCATTTT
TRBV2,-,TRBJ1-1,-,CASRQEALSNTEAFF,TGTGCCAGCAGACAAGAGGCATTATCGAACACTGAAGCTTTCTTT
TRBV29-1,few,TRBJ2-4,-,CSVAPPGDIQYF,TGCAGCGTTGCTCCCCCAGGGGACATTCAGTACTTC
TRBV5-1,-,TRBJ2-5,TRBD2,CASFGLAQETQYF,TGCGCCAGCTTCGGACTAGCGCAAGAGACCCAGTACTTC
TRBV28,-,TRBJ2-1,-,CASYTGHPYNEQFF,TGTGCCAGTTATACGGGACACCCATACAATGAGCAGTTCTTC
TRBV11-2,-,TRBJ1-1,TRBD1,CASSHGTVGAFF,TGTGCCAGCAGTCACGGGACAGTGGGAGCTTTCTTT
TRBV5-1,many,TRBJ1-1,TRBD1,CASSTDRAYTEAFF,TGCGCCAGCAGCACCGACAGGGCGTACACTGAAGCTTTCTTT
TRBV6-2/TRBV6-3,-,TRBJ2-1,TRBD2,CASSPQVLAGGNEQFF,TGTGCCAGCAGCCCCCAGGTTCTAGCGGGAGGCAATGAGCAGTTCTTC
TRBV20-1,few,TRBJ1-3,-,CSAAGDANTIYF,TGCAGTGCCGCCGGAGATGCAAACACCATATATTTT
TRBV5-1,-,TRBJ2-1,-,CASSLARDPQSPEQFF,TGCGCCAGCAGCTTGGCAAGGGACCCCCAATCACCTGAGCAGTTCTTC
TRBV12-3/TRBV12-4,-,TRBJ2-1,-,CAGSLGLGYVEQFF,TGTGCCGGCAGTTTGGGGCTGGGATATGTTGAGCAGTTCTTC